One sample yielded the 21 T cell receptor beta chains listed below, sequenced in a study of OX40 agonist ivuxolimab in advanced cancers. Method: immunoSEQ multiplex PCR; TCRdb's copy keeps in-frame clones and lacks some. The table includes around 40,000 clones, 82% detected once. Sample: CD4+ or CD8+ T cells sorted from blood, taken in a trial of the OX40 agonist ivuxolimab. The source of these receptors is an adult with an advanced solid tumor such as melanoma, head and neck, liver or kidney cancer.

Concerning this clone itself: The sample contains more than one DNA sequence encoding this CDR3. The gene calls are TRBV4-1 and TRBJ1-4; D remains ambiguous. The germline CDR1 and CDR2 sequences are MGHRA and YSYEKL. The CDR3 contains 17 residues. With 1 base removed from V and 1 base from J, the gap between germline ends came to 13 bases. The CDR3 bases are TGCGCCAGCAGCCAAGCCCCGTGGCGGCGAACTAATGAAAAACTGTTTTTT. Amino acids: CASSQAPWRRTNEKLFF.

A few counts support this clone. The chain has TRBV6-5 and TRBJ2-7; 9 bases fit TRBD1. The germline CDR1 and CDR2 sequences are MNHEY and SVGAGI. The CDR3 consists of 16 residues. Trimming took 2 bases from V and 5 from J; bases not matched to a gene: 10. Here the CDR3 DNA reads TGTGCCAGCAGTTACGGAGCGGGACAGGGTGACAACGAGCAGTACTTC. Its translation: CASSYGAGQGDNEQYF.

The CDR3 reads CASSQTTGTGVEAFF. CDR3 coding DNA: TGTGCCAGCAGCCAAACAACCGGGACAGGGGTGGAAGCTTTCTTT. V usage is TRBV7-8 and J usage is TRBJ1-1; 10 bases align to TRBD1. The junction had 11 bases not matched to a gene; V was cut back by 5 bases and J by 8 bases. The CDR3 covers 15 residues. Looked up from germline, CDR1 is SGHVS and CDR2 is FQNEAQ.

The chain is built from TRBV29-1 and TRBJ2-5; 14 nucleotides agree with TRBD2. The CDR3 contains 15 residues. The germline gives CDR1 SQVTM, CDR2 ANQGSEA. V shed 6 bases, J shed 4 bases, and the junction held 7 bases outside the gene matches. The CDR3 DNA reads TGCAGCGTCGTGACTAGCGGGAGGGCCTTAGAGACCCAGTACTTC. Protein: CSVVTSGRALETQYF. Looking up the rest from reference TRBV29-1 and TRBJ2-5 gives the full variable domain: SAVISQKPSRDICQRGTSLTIQCQVDSQVTMMFWYRQQPGQSLTLIATANQGSEATYESGFVIDKFPISRPNLTFSTLTVSNMSPEDSSIYLCSVVTSGRALETQYFGPGTRLLVL.

Concerning this clone itself: Other DNA sequences in the sample encode the same CDR3. The chain uses TRBV5-1 and TRBJ1-2; TRBD1 matches at 11 bases. CDR1 is SGHRS and CDR2 is YFSETQ in the germline V gene. V dropped 1 base and J dropped 7; count of bases not matched to a gene: 6. CDR3 length equals 15 residues. The CDR3 nucleotides read TGCGCCAGCAGCTTGTCCGGACAGGGGGCGTCTGGCTACACCTTC. This translates into CASSLSGQGASGYTF.

The CDR3 bases are TGTGCCACCAGCAGTCGGACTAGCGGGGAAGAGACCCAGTACTTC. Amino acids: CATSSRTSGEETQYF. This chain links TRBV15 with TRBJ2-5; 12 positions match TRBD2. Germline V gives CDR1 LNHNV, CDR2 YYDKDF (reference sequence). The CDR3 is 15 residues long. V shed 3 bases and J 3 bases; nucleotides not matched to a gene: 2.

V is TRBV27 and J is TRBJ2-7; the D gene is possibly TRBD1 (5 bases). V shed 2 bases and J shed 2 bases, with 10 bases lying between them. Germline CDR1 and CDR2: MNHEY and SMNVEV (reference sequence). This CDR3 has 14 amino acids. CDR3 DNA: TGTGCCAGCAGTTTAAATGCGGACACCTACGAGCAGTACTTC. This sequence encodes CASSLNADTYEQYF.

The V and J genes are TRBV28 and TRBJ1-1; TRBD1 is a possible D gene (5 bases). V was clipped by 1 base and J by 8 bases, with 14 bases between them. CDR1 and CDR2 from the germline V gene are MDHEN and SYDVKM. There are 14 residues in the CDR3. The chain's CDR3 is CASSLYQGPGEAFF. The CDR3 DNA reads TGTGCCAGCAGTTTATATCAGGGCCCCGGGGAAGCTTTCTTT.

The chain recombines TRBV14 with TRBJ2-1; unclear D gene. Per the germline V gene, CDR1 is SGHDN and CDR2 is FVKESK. Trimming removed 1 base from V and 0 bases from J, with 10 bases in between. This CDR3 spans 16 amino acids. The CDR3 loop reads CASSQGTQSSYNEQFF. The CDR3 DNA reads TGTGCCAGCAGCCAAGGGACGCAGAGCTCCTACAATGAGCAGTTCTTC.

This clone was counted a single time. This chain connects TRBV11-2 to TRBJ2-3; D uncertain. The germline CDR1 and CDR2 sequences are SGHAT and FQNNGV. Trimming left V 2 bases short and J 0 bases short, with 12 bases between. The CDR3 spans 16 residues. The DNA of the CDR3 is TGTGCCAGCAGCTTAAGTCTTACCTCTAGCACAGATACGCAGTATTTT. It translates to CASSLSLTSSTDTQYF.

The gene calls are TRBV2 and TRBJ1-5; D is unclear. Germline CDR1 SNHLY, CDR2 FYNNEI. The CDR3 has 14 amino acids. The V end was cut by 4 bases, the J end by 2 bases, with 9 bases between. In DNA, the CDR3 is TGTGCCAGCAGTGGCCCTGGGGGCAATCAGCCCCAGCATTTT. Translating it yields CASSGPGGNQPQHF.

The chain employs TRBV10-1 and TRBJ1-1, with unresolved D. CDR1 is WNHNN, CDR2 SYGVQD, per germline (reference sequence). Trimming removed 3 bases at V and 7 bases at J, with 9 bases between. This CDR3 is built from 12 residues. CDR3 coding DNA: TGCGCCAGCAGTGAATCAGACCGTGAAGCTTTCTTT. This translates into CASSESDREAFF.

The gene calls are TRBV27 and TRBJ2-1; TRBD1 or TRBD2 may be the D gene (5 bases each). Germline CDR1 is MNHEY and CDR2 is SMNVEV (reference sequence). V was clipped by 3 bases and J by 7 bases, with 16 bases between them. The length of the CDR3 is 15 residues. The CDR3 sequence is CASSFIPGPRNEQFF. In DNA, the CDR3 is TGTGCCAGCAGTTTTATTCCGGGACCTCGGAATGAGCAGTTCTTC.

The V and J genes are TRBV7-9 and TRBJ1-2; D is uncertain. CDR3 size: 18 residues. V lost 5 bases and J 3 bases, leaving 25 bases between the germline ends. Germline loops: CDR1 SEHNR, CDR2 FQNEAQ (reference sequence). The CDR3 bases are TGTGCCAGCAGCCCCCATTCGTCAAGAAACCCCCGGGACTATGGCTACACCTTC. It specifies CASSPHSSRNPRDYGYTF.

Here the CDR3 reads CASSQGGVDRTNQPQHF. The CDR3 nucleotides read TGCGCCAGCAGCCAAGGGGGGGTGGATCGGACTAATCAGCCCCAGCATTTT. V usage is TRBV4-1 and J usage is TRBJ1-5; TRBD1 might be the D (5 bases). Germline V CDR1 and CDR2: MGHRA, YSYEKL. V lost 1 base and J 4 bases, leaving 17 bases between the germline ends. There are 17 residues in the CDR3.

CDR3 in amino acids: CASSFGLPQAEGYEQYF. For the CDR3, the DNA is TGTGCCAGCAGCTTCGGACTGCCACAGGCCGAGGGGTACGAGCAGTACTTC. The genes are TRBV5-4 and TRBJ2-7; D may match TRBD1 or TRBD2 (5 bases each). Trimming took 2 bases from V and 4 from J, leaving 22 bases between them. Germline assignment: CDR1 SGHNT and CDR2 YYREEE (reference sequence). The CDR3 is 17 amino acids.

The V and J genes are TRBV2 and TRBJ1-3; TRBD1 is a possible D gene (5 bases). The CDR3 has 16 residues. The germline CDR1 and CDR2 sequences are SNHLY and FYNNEI. V gave up 6 bases and J gave up 0 bases, with 15 bases separating them. In DNA, the CDR3 is TGTGCCAGCAGCCCTTGGGACTTGTACTCTGGAAACACCATATATTTT. Protein product: CASSPWDLYSGNTIYF.

The chain uses TRBV9 and TRBJ1-1; D unclear. Trimming stripped 0 bases from V and 11 bases from J, with 14 bases between. CDR1 and CDR2 from the germline V gene are SGDLS and YYNGEE. The CDR3 loop spans 13 amino acids. This CDR3 reads CASSVEQAGSAFF. Here the CDR3 DNA reads TGTGCCAGCAGCGTAGAACAAGCCGGTTCGGCTTTCTTT.

This clone was found once. The chain has TRBV19 and TRBJ1-3; D is unclear. Trimming left V 4 bases short and J 2 bases short, with 9 bases between. This CDR3 region has 14 residues. CDR1 and CDR2 from the germline V gene are LNHDA and SQIVND (reference sequence). The CDR3 sequence is CASSTGRPGNTIYF. The DNA for the CDR3 is TGTGCCAGTAGTACCGGGAGACCTGGAAACACCATATATTTT.

This clone was seen only a few times. The chain carries TRBV5-1 and TRBJ2-1, with D hard to call. CDR1 is SGHRS and CDR2 is YFSETQ in the germline V gene. This CDR3 comprises 13 residues. Trimming took off 0 bases at V and 10 bases at J, with 11 bases between the two ends. CDR3 DNA: TGCGCCAGCAGCTTGGCGGTCGCCTCCGAGCAGTTCTTC. It codes for CASSLAVASEQFF.

This clone appeared once. Its ends do not fully match the called genes, so a read error is possible. The V call is TRBV18, the J call TRBJ2-5; D gene unclear. Germline loops: CDR1 KGHSH, CDR2 LQKENI. The CDR3 has 13 residues. The CDR3 coding sequence is TGTGCCAGCTCCCCACAATACCAAGAGACCCAGTACTTC. Protein: CASSPQYQETQYF.